One sample yielded the 13 T cell receptor beta chains listed below, sequenced in a study of blood T cell repertoires in COVID-19. Here immunoSEQ multiplex PCR was the method, and the copy in TCRdb shows in-frame clones only, minus some. The table records about 240,000 clones, more than 80% of them present only once. Sample: peripheral blood. The source of these receptors is a human donor in a cohort sampled during active COVID-19.

CDR3 bases: TGTGCCAGCAGCCGTGACGGGGGAGGCAATCAGCCCCAGCATTTT. Translation gives CASSRDGGGNQPQHF. This chain joins TRBV7-2 and TRBJ1-5; a possible D gene is TRBD1 (5 bases). The V gene's germline CDR1 is SGHTA and CDR2 FQGNSA. Trimming took off 5 bases at V and 2 bases at J, with 13 bases between the two ends. CDR3 length: 15 amino acids.

The J gene is TRBJ2-1, the V gene TRBV19; a possible D gene is TRBD2 (6 bases). Trimming removed 5 bases at V and 7 bases at J, with 15 bases between. This CDR3 is 14 amino acids long. CDR1 LNHDA and CDR2 SQIVND come from the germline V gene (reference sequence). As DNA, the CDR3 is TGTGCCAGTAGTCCGGGAGCAGATTCTAATGAGCAGTTCTTC. Its translation is CASSPGADSNEQFF.

The CDR3 DNA sequence: TGTGCCAGCAGCACGGGACTCAGCGGAGGCACAGATACGCAGTATTTT. It specifies CASSTGLSGGTDTQYF. The gene calls are TRBV11-3 and TRBJ2-3; perhaps TRBD2 as D (6 bases). The V end lost 5 bases, the J end lost 1 base, and 16 bases lay between the germline ends. CDR1 and CDR2 from the germline V gene are SGHNT and YENEEA. This CDR3 is built from 16 residues. Full variable domain (rest looked up from reference TRBV11-3 and TRBJ2-3): EAGVVQSPRYKIIEKKQPVAFWCNPISGHNTLYWYLQNLGQGPELLIRYENEEAVDDSQLPKDRFSAERLKGVDSTLKIQPAELGDSAVYLCASSTGLSGGTDTQYFGPGTRLTVL.

The gene calls are TRBV18 and TRBJ1-1, with D perhaps matching TRBD1 (5 bases). Trimming removed 5 bases from V and 1 base from J, with 17 bases in between. Germline CDR1 and CDR2: KGHSH and LQKENI. The CDR3 is 16 residues long. CDR3 nucleotide sequence: TGTGCCAGCTCAACACGGGGCGGGGCGGGGAACACTGAAGCTTTCTTT. Translating gives CASSTRGGAGNTEAFF.

This sequence joins TRBV7-9 and TRBJ2-7; 8 positions agree with TRBD1. The CDR3 sequence is 12 residues long. The V and J ends lost 2 bases and 12 bases, in that order; junction bases with no gene match: 6. Germline loops: CDR1 SEHNR, CDR2 FQNEAQ (reference sequence). CDR3 bases: TGTGCCAGCAGCTTAAACCGGGACAGGCGGTACTTC. It codes for CASSLNRDRRYF.

J is TRBJ2-5 and V is TRBV10-2; 14 bases are shared with TRBD2. The CDR3 sequence is 17 residues long. Germline values: CDR1 WSHSY, CDR2 SAAADI. V lost 7 bases to trimming and J lost 1 base; unmatched junction nucleotides: 8. In nucleotides, the CDR3 is TGCGCCAGCACCAGGGGACTAGCGGGAGAGGTCCAAGAGACCCAGTACTTC. Translation gives CASTRGLAGEVQETQYF.

V is TRBV6-5 and J is TRBJ2-1, with D perhaps TRBD1 (5 bases). The V gene lost 10 bases and the J gene lost 0 bases, with 16 bases spanning the gap. Germline V gene sequence: CDR1 MNHEY, CDR2 SVGAGI. CDR3 size: 15 residues. The CDR3 loop is CATKRQSSSYNEQFF. CDR3 coding DNA: TGTGCCACAAAGAGACAGTCGAGCTCCTACAATGAGCAGTTCTTC.

V gene TRBV7-9 combines with J gene TRBJ2-2, with 10 bases fitting TRBD1. The CDR3 is made up of 15 amino acids. V gave up 5 bases and J gave up 6 bases; unmatched junction bases: 6. CDR1 SEHNR and CDR2 FQNEAQ come from the germline V gene (reference sequence). DNA of the CDR3: TGTGCCAGCAGCCAGGACAGGGGGAATTCCGGGGAGCTGTTTTTT. Encoded protein: CASSQDRGNSGELFF.

This sequence joins TRBV6-5 and TRBJ2-7, with 14 bases that match TRBD2. In germline, CDR1 is MNHEY, CDR2 SVGAGI. Trimming removed 6 bases from V and 7 bases from J; junction bases left unmatched: 8. There are 15 residues in the CDR3. The CDR3 is CASRHSGTSGGEQYF. CDR3 in DNA: TGTGCCAGCAGGCATTCCGGGACTAGCGGGGGAGAGCAGTACTTC.

V is TRBV28 and J is TRBJ1-2, with 11 positions matching TRBD1. The V gene end was trimmed by 4 bases and the J gene end by 8 bases; junction bases not matched to a gene: 9. There are 15 residues in the CDR3. Germline-derived CDR1 and CDR2 are MDHEN and SYDVKM. CDR3 sequence: CASSSGQGVGAGYTF. For the CDR3, the DNA is TGTGCCAGCAGTTCGGGACAGGGGGTTGGTGCGGGCTACACCTTC.

This sequence joins TRBV19 and TRBJ2-3, with TRBD1 matching over 10 bases. V lost 6 bases to trimming and J lost 0 bases; unmatched junction nucleotides: 6. This CDR3 contains 16 residues. Germline CDR1 is LNHDA and CDR2 is SQIVND (reference sequence). CDR3 coding DNA: TGTGCCAGTAGCCTGAGACAGGGGGCAAGCACAGATACGCAGTATTTT. It is translated as CASSLRQGASTDTQYF.

This clone was seen a single time. The V call is TRBV7-9, the J call TRBJ2-5; TRBD2 might be the D (5 bases). Germline V lookup: CDR1 SEHNR, CDR2 FQNEAQ (reference sequence). Trimming removed 3 bases from V and 2 bases from J, with 7 bases in between. The CDR3 length is 13 residues. CDR3 residues: CASSFPGQETQYF. The CDR3 DNA follows: TGTGCCAGCAGCTTTCCGGGACAAGAGACCCAGTACTTC.

The CDR3 sequence: CASSSTNTGELFF. The CDR3 DNA reads as TGTGCCAGCAGCTCCACGAACACCGGGGAGCTGTTTTTT. The chain recombines TRBV5-6 with TRBJ2-2; D is unclear. Germline assignment: CDR1 SGHDT and CDR2 YYEEEE. Trimming left V 3 bases short and J 0 bases short, with 3 bases between. The CDR3 has 13 residues.